Listed below are T cell receptor beta chains from one sample, sequenced in a study of cytomegalovirus exposure and HLA in healthy donors. Clones were read by immunoSEQ multiplex PCR, and TCRdb kept only the in-frame ones, dropping some. Here the sample spans roughly 130,000 clones, about four fifths being singletons. Material: PBMCs. All receptors derive from a woman between 35 and 50 years old in good health and CMV-seronegative. Both conserved end residues are part of each CDR3. The D gene is left open where the match is weak. Some rows have no size entry. The others give once, few or many, or a class for an expanded clone.

size,D,J,V,DNA,CDR3
.,TRBD1,TRBJ1-1,TRBV10-3,TGTGCCATCACCGGGACAGGGGGAAACACTGAAGCTTTCTTT,CAITGTGGNTEAFF
.,.,TRBJ1-3,TRBV5-6,TGTGCCAGCAGCTTGGGGGCCTCCGGCTCTGGAAACACCATATATTTT,CASSLGASGSGNTIYF
.,.,TRBJ2-5,TRBV6-5,TGTGCCAGCAGTTACTCGAACCTACAAGAGACCCAGTACTTC,CASSYSNLQETQYF
.,TRBD2,TRBJ2-3,TRBV28,TGTGCCAGCAGTTCTTCTAGCGGGGACGCCACAGATACGCAGTATTTT,CASSSSSGDATDTQYF
.,TRBD1,TRBJ1-1,TRBV5-1,TGCGCCAGCCGGTACGGGGACAGACCTTACACTGAAGCTTTCTTT,CASRYGDRPYTEAFF
.,.,TRBJ1-1,TRBV10-3,TGTGCCATCAGTGAGTCAGGAGTTATGAACACTGAAGCTTTCTTT,CAISESGVMNTEAFF
.,.,TRBJ2-7,TRBV25-1,TGTGCCAGCCAGGGTGGTGGCTACGAGCAGTACTTC,CASQGGGYEQYF
.,.,TRBJ1-5,TRBV5-1,TGCGCCAGCAGCCCCTGGGGGGGGGAATCCAATCAGCCCCAGCATTTT,CASSPWGGESNQPQHF
.,TRBD1,TRBJ1-2,TRBV4-2,TGTGCCAGCAGCCAAGATCGTGACAGGGAAGACTATGGCTACACCTTC,CASSQDRDREDYGYTF
.,.,TRBJ2-7,TRBV27,TGTGCCAGCCTCCCGCCCCAGGTCGCTTTTTTCGAGCAGTACTTC,CASLPPQVAFFEQYF
.,TRBD2,TRBJ2-2,TRBV29-1,TGCAGCGTTGGCGTCTTATGGGGGGGTAACACCGGGGAGCTGTTTTTT,CSVGVLWGGNTGELFF
.,TRBD2,TRBJ2-2,TRBV15,TGTGCCACCACCCCGACGAGCGGGAGCTGGCCCGGGGAGCTGTTTTTT,CATTPTSGSWPGELFF
.,TRBD1,TRBJ1-1,TRBV7-6,TGTGCCAGCAGCCTTTTGGGAGAGGGGGCTGGGAACACTGAAGCTTTCTTT,CASSLLGEGAGNTEAFF
.,.,TRBJ1-3,TRBV7-9,TGTGCCAGCAACCGTTTGGGGGCGCCCGGAAACACCATATATTTT,CASNRLGAPGNTIYF
.,TRBD1,TRBJ2-5,TRBV5-6,TGTGCCAGCAGCCCCTCGTGGGGACAGGGACAAGAGACCCAGTACTTC,CASSPSWGQGQETQYF
.,TRBD1,TRBJ2-7,TRBV13,TGTGCCAGCAGCTCGGGACAGAGCTCCTACGAGCAGTACTTC,CASSSGQSSYEQYF
.,TRBD1,TRBJ2-1,TRBV9,TGTGCCAGCAGCGCCGGACAGGGAGGTGAGCAGTTCTTC,CASSAGQGGEQFF
.,TRBD2,TRBJ2-2,TRBV5-1,TGCGCCAGCAGCGAGACTAGCGTTGCCGGGGAGCTGTTTTTT,CASSETSVAGELFF
.,.,TRBJ1-2,TRBV6-1,TGTGCCAGCAGCGATACAGGTTACTATGGCTACACCTTC,CASSDTGYYGYTF
.,TRBD1,TRBJ1-3,TRBV23-1,TGCGCCAGCCAACGGAGGGGGCAGGGAGAAGATGGAAACACCATATATTTT,CASQRRGQGEDGNTIYF
few,TRBD1,TRBJ2-1,TRBV7-9,TGTGCCAGCAGCCGACAGACAGGGGGCAGGTACAATGAGCAGTTCTTC,CASSRQTGGRYNEQFF
once,.,TRBJ2-1,TRBV18,TGTGCCAGCTCACCGCCTCCGTTCGTGGGCGTTACCCACAATGAGCAGTTCTTC,CASSPPPFVGVTHNEQFF